This TCR beta chain was identified in a study of blood T cell repertoires in COVID-19. Looking at the study overall: Sites across the United States, Italy and Spain contributed samples from acute and convalescent COVID-19. PBMCs, B-cell-depleted T cells, or T cells were the source of the cDNA or gDNA that made up the material.

This clone was found once. Original methodology: Amplification of reference gene primers provided the estimated nucleated cell counts. Some clones are missing from TCRdb's copy, which holds only in-frame ones; the method was immunoSEQ multiplex PCR. V, J and clone size derive from that table, while D and trimming were established from the DNA sequence. Of about 150,000 clones in the sample, around 83% are singletons; the top ten hold roughly 29%. V lost 7 bases to trimming and J lost 5 bases; unmatched junction nucleotides: 2. Germline loops: CDR1 MNHNY, CDR2 SVGAGI (reference sequence). The CDR3 length is 13 residues.

Sequencing was performed on peripheral blood. This sequence was found in a woman aged 55-70 years with acute or convalescent COVID-19. The chain employs TRBV6-6 and TRBJ1-6; 7 positions match TRBD1. For the CDR3, the DNA is TGTGCCAGCACGGGACAGCATAATTCACCCCTCCACTTT. Protein: CASTGQHNSPLHF.